What follows are 6 T cell receptor beta chains derived from one specimen sequenced in a study of human T cells and chemical hapten exposure. Time point noted: patch test 1, 2 weeks after DPC sensitization. This sample's treatment: therapeutic diphenylcyclopropenone sensitization with weekly scalp DPC. TCRdb reprocessed the RACE reads with MiXCR, giving one entry per CDR3 protein. Of around 120,000 distinct CDR3 sequences listed, around 15% were seen once; the top ten hold 0.7% to 0.95%. The sequencing here drew on whole blood, taken in connection with sensitization to the hapten diphenylcyclopropenone (DPC). The receptors were sampled from a man aged 18 to 30 with alopecia areata. Some clones in this sample may be carry-over from other donors' samples.

V gene TRBV7-8 combines with J gene TRBJ1-5, with a tentative D call TRBD1 (5 bases). CDR1 and CDR2 (germline): SGHVS, FQNEAQ. CDR3 length equals 13 residues. V lost 5 bases and J 5 bases, leaving 10 bases between the germline ends. In DNA form, the CDR3 reads TGTGCCAGCAGCCGCGACAGACATCAGCCCCAGCATTTT. This encodes CASSRDRHQPQHF.

The chain joins TRBV2 to TRBJ2-1; 8 nucleotides line up with TRBD2. Germline lookup yields CDR1 SNHLY and CDR2 FYNNEI. The CDR3 runs to 18 residues. Trimming took 6 bases from V and 1 from J; bases not matched to a gene: 14. CDR3 DNA sequence: TGTGCCAGCAGCAAGCACCTAATAGCGGGGCGGTCCTACAATGAGCAGTTCTTC. Translating gives CASSKHLIAGRSYNEQFF.

Details on this clonotype: The junction does not match germline at one end; this may be a read error. J is TRBJ1-5 and V is TRBV6-2 or TRBV6-3; D ambiguous. CDR3 length: 14 amino acids. Germline V CDR1 and CDR2: MNHEY, SVGEGT. CDR3 nucleotide sequence: TGTGCCAGCAGTTACCGGGATGTCAATCAGCCCCAGCAATTT. It translates to CASSYRDVNQPQQF.

This clonotype was seen many times. This chain connects TRBV20-1 to TRBJ2-7; tentatively, D is TRBD1 or TRBD2 (5 bases each). Germline V gives CDR1 DFQATT, CDR2 SNEGSKA (reference sequence). V gave up 5 bases and J gave up 2 bases, with 13 bases separating them. The CDR3 consists of 13 residues. Here the CDR3 reads CSAPSGATYEQYF. CDR3 DNA: TGCAGTGCTCCGTCCGGGGCCACCTACGAGCAGTACTTC.

This clonotype was seen a few times. The chain employs TRBV6-4 and TRBJ2-7, with TRBD2 as a possible D gene (6 bases). V was shortened by 4 bases and J by 3 bases, with 10 bases between the two germline ends. The CDR3 spans 13 residues. Germline CDR1 and CDR2: MRHNA and SNTAGT. CDR3: CASSVRRGYEQYV. The DNA for the CDR3 is TGTGCCAGCAGTGTCCGGCGGGGCTACGAGCAGTACGTC.

This clonotype was recorded many times. This chain uses TRBV5-5 with TRBJ1-6, with a tentative D call TRBD1 (6 bases). Germline assignment: CDR1 SGHKS and CDR2 YYEKEE (reference sequence). Trimming left V 5 bases short and J 0 bases short, with 15 bases between. The CDR3 loop spans 17 amino acids. The CDR3 bases are TGTGCCAGCAGACAGATTCAGGGGAGCTCCTATAATTCACCCCTCCACTTT. Translating gives CASRQIQGSSYNSPLHF. Full variable domain (missing parts from reference TRBV5-5 and TRBJ1-6): DAGVTQSPTHLIKTRGQQVTLRCSPISGHKSVSWYQQVLGQGPQFIFQYYEKEERGRGNFPDRFSARQFPNYSSELNVNALLLGDSALYLCASRQIQGSSYNSPLHFGNGTRLTVT.